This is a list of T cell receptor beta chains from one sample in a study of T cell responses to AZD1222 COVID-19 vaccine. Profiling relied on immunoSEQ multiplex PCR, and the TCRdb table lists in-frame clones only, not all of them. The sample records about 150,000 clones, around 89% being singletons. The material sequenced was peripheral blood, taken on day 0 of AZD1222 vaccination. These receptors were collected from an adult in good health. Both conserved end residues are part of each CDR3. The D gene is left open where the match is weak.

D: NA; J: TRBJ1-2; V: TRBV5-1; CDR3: CASSSTDGGGYTF
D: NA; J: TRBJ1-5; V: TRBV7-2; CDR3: CASSLSSRQPQHF
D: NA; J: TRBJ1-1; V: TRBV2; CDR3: CASSEGEAFF
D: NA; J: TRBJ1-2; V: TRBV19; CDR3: CASNSDRPSPGYGYTF
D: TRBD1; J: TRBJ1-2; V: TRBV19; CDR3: CASNNRGAGGYTF
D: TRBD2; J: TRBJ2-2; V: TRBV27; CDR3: CASTGLAGGELFF
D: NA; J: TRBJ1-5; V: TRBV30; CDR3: CACGDSNQPQHF
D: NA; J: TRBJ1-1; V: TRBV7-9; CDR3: CASSGGVRRGNTEAFF
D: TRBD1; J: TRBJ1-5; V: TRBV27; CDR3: CASRRGTESNQPQHF
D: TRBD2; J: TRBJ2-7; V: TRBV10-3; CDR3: CAAGAGGGYEQYF
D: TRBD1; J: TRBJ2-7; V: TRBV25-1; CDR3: CAIRIPGTVSYEQYF
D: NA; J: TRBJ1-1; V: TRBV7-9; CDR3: CASSLPAGPNTEAFF
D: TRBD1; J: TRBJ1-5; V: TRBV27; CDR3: CASSPGQLNQPQHF
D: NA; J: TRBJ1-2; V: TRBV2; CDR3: CASSNRDGYTF
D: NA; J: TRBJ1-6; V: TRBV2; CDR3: CASSEGRSYSPLHF
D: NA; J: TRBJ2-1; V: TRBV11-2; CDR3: CASSLDRLYEQFF
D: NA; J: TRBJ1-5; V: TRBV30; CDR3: CAWSVGGQQPQHF
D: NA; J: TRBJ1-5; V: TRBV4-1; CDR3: CASSQDIINQPQHF
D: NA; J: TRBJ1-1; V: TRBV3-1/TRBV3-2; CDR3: CASSQVTQANTEAFF
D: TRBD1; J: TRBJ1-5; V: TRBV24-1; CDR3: CATSEPGQGVNQPQHF
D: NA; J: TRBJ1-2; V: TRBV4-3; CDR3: CASSQDSMGSDYGYTF
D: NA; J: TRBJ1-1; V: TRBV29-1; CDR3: CSVPRGRDLAFF
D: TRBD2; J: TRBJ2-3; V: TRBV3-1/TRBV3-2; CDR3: CASRPLSGSTDTQYF
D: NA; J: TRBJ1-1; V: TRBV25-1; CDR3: CASSEPGQNTEAFF
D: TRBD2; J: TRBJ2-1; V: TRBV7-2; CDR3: CASRNIAGGSYNEQFF
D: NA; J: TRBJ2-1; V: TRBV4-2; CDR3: CASSQGGDYNEQFF
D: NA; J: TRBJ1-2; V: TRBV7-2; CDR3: CASSLGVNYGYTF
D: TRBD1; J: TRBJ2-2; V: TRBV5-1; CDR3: CASSGGTGPTGELFF
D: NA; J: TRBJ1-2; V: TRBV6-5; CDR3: CASSTGNYGYTF
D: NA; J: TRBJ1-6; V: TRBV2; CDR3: CASRADTPNSPLHF
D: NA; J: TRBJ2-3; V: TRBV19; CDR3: CASSIAAGLDTQYF
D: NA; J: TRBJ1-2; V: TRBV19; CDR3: CASSIVGSAYGYTF
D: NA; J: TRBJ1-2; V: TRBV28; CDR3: CASSLPETEYGYTF
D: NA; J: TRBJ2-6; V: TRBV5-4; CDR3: CASSLAGGPGANVLTF
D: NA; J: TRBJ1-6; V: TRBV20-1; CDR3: CSARPNSPLHF
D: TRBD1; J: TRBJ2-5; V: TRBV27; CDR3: CASSMTGTGGTQYF
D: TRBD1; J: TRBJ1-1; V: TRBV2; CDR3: CASSETGTGGLRTEAFF
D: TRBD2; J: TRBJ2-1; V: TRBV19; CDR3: CASSMQGLAGPNEQFF
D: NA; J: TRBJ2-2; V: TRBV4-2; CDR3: CASSQELGGTGELFF
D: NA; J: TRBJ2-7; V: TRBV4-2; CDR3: CASSQDRSRGEQYF
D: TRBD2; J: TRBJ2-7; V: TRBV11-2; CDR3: CASRLAGIYEQYF
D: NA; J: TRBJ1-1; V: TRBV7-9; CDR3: CASSLNRGLVTEAFF
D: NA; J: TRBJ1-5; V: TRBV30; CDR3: CAWRQGMDQPQHF
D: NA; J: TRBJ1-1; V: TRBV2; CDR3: CASLFWGAGTEAFF
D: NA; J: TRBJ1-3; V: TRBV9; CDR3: CASSVLGSTGNTIYF
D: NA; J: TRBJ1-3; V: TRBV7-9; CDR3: CASSLGPLSRNTIYF
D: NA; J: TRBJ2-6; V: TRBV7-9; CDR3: CASPYLSGANVLTF
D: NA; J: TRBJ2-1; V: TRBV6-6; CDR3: CASSYLAGEQFF
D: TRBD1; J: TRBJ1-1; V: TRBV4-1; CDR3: CASSRDRALTEAFF
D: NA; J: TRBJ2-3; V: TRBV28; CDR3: CASSLESPPAGDTQYF
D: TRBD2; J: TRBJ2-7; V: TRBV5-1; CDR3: CASSPGLATHEQYF
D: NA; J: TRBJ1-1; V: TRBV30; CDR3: CAWSVLHMNTEAFF